A selection of T cell receptor beta chains follows, all from one sample in a study of cytomegalovirus exposure and HLA in healthy donors. Clones were sequenced by immunoSEQ multiplex PCR, and TCRdb holds only the in-frame ones, with some missing. The sample yields approximately 52,000 clones, about three quarters seen once. The sequenced material came from PBMCs. These receptors were taken from a female donor in good health and CMV-seronegative. Both conserved end residues are part of each CDR3. The D gene is left open where the match is weak. Rows may omit the clone size; those that give it use once, few, many or a size class.

DNA	CDR3	size	J	V	D
TGTGCCAGCAACCTTCAGGGGGCGTACGAGCAGTACTTC	CASNLQGAYEQYF	NA	TRBJ2-7	TRBV28	TRBD1
TGTGCCAGTAGTTCGGGGGACATTCAGTACTTC	CASSSGDIQYF	NA	TRBJ2-4	TRBV19	NA
TGCGCCAGCAGCCTTTTGACCGGGGAGCTGTTTTTT	CASSLLTGELFF	NA	TRBJ2-2	TRBV5-1	NA
TGTGCTAGCAGCCTTGGACTGGGGGATACGCAGTATTTT	CASSLGLGDTQYF	few	TRBJ2-3	TRBV7-7	NA
TGTGCCAGCAGGACGACAGGGAGCAGCACCGGGGAGCTGTTTTTT	CASRTTGSSTGELFF	NA	TRBJ2-2	TRBV28	TRBD1
TGTGCCAGCAGCTTAGGAGAAAATCAGCCCCAGCATTTT	CASSLGENQPQHF	NA	TRBJ1-5	TRBV7-9	NA
TGCGCCAGCAGCTTGGACAGGGGCTCTGGAAACACCATATATTTT	CASSLDRGSGNTIYF	NA	TRBJ1-3	TRBV5-1	TRBD1
TGTGCCAGCAGCGCTTCAGACAGGGGAGCTTTCTTT	CASSASDRGAFF	NA	TRBJ1-1	TRBV6-1	TRBD1
TGTGCCAGCAGCGTAGACAGGGAAGGGACTGAAGCTTTCTTT	CASSVDREGTEAFF	NA	TRBJ1-1	TRBV9	NA
TGTGCCAGCAGCTTGGGTGCGGCGGGAGAATGGGCCGGGGAGCTGTTTTTT	CASSLGAAGEWAGELFF	once	TRBJ2-2	TRBV5-6	TRBD2
TGCGCCAGCAGCTTACAGGGTGACTATGGCTACACCTTC	CASSLQGDYGYTF	NA	TRBJ1-2	TRBV5-1	NA
TGTGCCAGCACCAAGCTAGCGGGTAGCTCCTACAATGAGCAGTTCTTC	CASTKLAGSSYNEQFF	NA	TRBJ2-1	TRBV7-9	TRBD2
TGTGCCAGTAGTACTACGACAGGGTTGGGCTACACCTTC	CASSTTTGLGYTF	NA	TRBJ1-2	TRBV19	TRBD1
TGTGCCAGCAGCATCGGACGGGGAGGTGGCACCGGGGAGCTGTTTTTT	CASSIGRGGGTGELFF	NA	TRBJ2-2	TRBV7-9	NA
TGTGCCAGTAGTAGCGGGGCCTACAATGAGCAGTTCTTC	CASSSGAYNEQFF	NA	TRBJ2-1	TRBV19	NA
TGTGCCAGCAGTGAATGGGCGGGAGGCGCGTCCTACAATGAGCAGTTCTTC	CASSEWAGGASYNEQFF	NA	TRBJ2-1	TRBV6-1	TRBD2
TGTGCCAGCATCCCTGGCAGGGGGTTTCCCTACGAGCAGTACTTC	CASIPGRGFPYEQYF	few	TRBJ2-7	TRBV7-2	TRBD1
TGCGCCAGCAGCCAAGATATCACTAGCGGGAGACCCTACGAGCAGTACTTC	CASSQDITSGRPYEQYF	NA	TRBJ2-7	TRBV4-1	TRBD2
TGCGCCAGCAGCTTGGATGGGGGGGGCAGCCAAGAGACCCAGTACTTC	CASSLDGGGSQETQYF	NA	TRBJ2-5	TRBV5-1	NA
TGTGCCAGTAGTATAGTTGGAGCGAACACTGAAGCTTTCTTT	CASSIVGANTEAFF	NA	TRBJ1-1	TRBV19	NA
TGTGCCAGCAGTTTCCCCGGGACACCAAACTATGGCTACACCTTC	CASSFPGTPNYGYTF	NA	TRBJ1-2	TRBV28	NA